The rows below give T cell receptor beta chains drawn from one sample of a study of molecular identifiers for immune sequencing clone quantification. TCRdb reprocessed the PCR reads via MiXCR and lists one record per CDR3 protein. The sample carries under 600,000 distinct CDR3 sequences, around a fifth recorded once. The specimen sequenced was naive CD8+ T cells from blood, with Jurkat cell RNA spiked in. All receptors come from a human donor in good health. Some libraries in this study had Jurkat cell RNA spiked in. Both conserved end residues are part of each CDR3. The order of the fields is J gene, CDR3 length, V gene, CDR3 protein.

j_call: TRBJ2-3
cdr3_length: 14
v_call: TRBV27
cdr3_aa: CASTIAGHTDTQYF

j_call: TRBJ2-3
cdr3_length: 17
v_call: TRBV7-9
cdr3_aa: CASSSAALAGLADTQYF

j_call: TRBJ2-7
cdr3_length: 16
v_call: TRBV6-2/TRBV6-3
cdr3_aa: CASSYSGTLISYEQYF

j_call: TRBJ2-7
cdr3_length: 12
v_call: TRBV20-1
cdr3_aa: CSASDRNYEQYF

j_call: TRBJ1-2
cdr3_length: 13
v_call: TRBV27
cdr3_aa: CASSLYWTGGYTF

j_call: TRBJ2-2
cdr3_length: 17
v_call: TRBV27
cdr3_aa: CASSTGTGRLSTGELFF

j_call: TRBJ2-4
cdr3_length: 17
v_call: TRBV4-2
cdr3_aa: CASSQDRVLAAKNTQYF

j_call: TRBJ2-1
cdr3_length: 14
v_call: TRBV7-2
cdr3_aa: CASSPDRVHDEQFF

j_call: TRBJ2-7
cdr3_length: 14
v_call: TRBV20-1
cdr3_aa: CSARMTTPYYEQYF

j_call: TRBJ1-1
cdr3_length: 15
v_call: TRBV5-4
cdr3_aa: CASSFQGAENTEAFF

j_call: TRBJ2-4
cdr3_length: 16
v_call: TRBV3-1
cdr3_aa: CASSQGDYLDKNIQYF

j_call: TRBJ1-5
cdr3_length: 12
v_call: TRBV2
cdr3_aa: CASSDRRDPQHF

j_call: TRBJ2-3
cdr3_length: 13
v_call: TRBV19
cdr3_aa: CASSMFKADTQYF

j_call: TRBJ2-5
cdr3_length: 11
v_call: TRBV7-2
cdr3_aa: CASSLVSGGHF

j_call: TRBJ2-3
cdr3_length: 14
v_call: TRBV27
cdr3_aa: CASSFAGATDTQYF

j_call: TRBJ2-7
cdr3_length: 14
v_call: TRBV20-1
cdr3_aa: CSARDDPGTHEQYF

j_call: TRBJ2-5
cdr3_length: 18
v_call: TRBV4-3
cdr3_aa: CASSQSEQGAFSQETQYF

j_call: TRBJ1-5
cdr3_length: 15
v_call: TRBV11-2
cdr3_aa: CASSPDSDSNQPQHF

j_call: TRBJ2-3
cdr3_length: 13
v_call: TRBV20-1
cdr3_aa: CSARSGVADTQYF

j_call: TRBJ2-1
cdr3_length: 14
v_call: TRBV7-6
cdr3_aa: CASSLEGRGDEQFF

j_call: TRBJ2-7
cdr3_length: 13
v_call: TRBV19
cdr3_aa: CASSSGRAREQYF

j_call: TRBJ1-5
cdr3_length: 19
v_call: TRBV23-1
cdr3_aa: CASSQPRPGPGLPDQPQHF

j_call: TRBJ1-1
cdr3_length: 16
v_call: TRBV4-1
cdr3_aa: CASSQDPGAINTEAFF

j_call: TRBJ2-7
cdr3_length: 13
v_call: TRBV12-3/TRBV12-4
cdr3_aa: CASTLGVSYEQYF

j_call: TRBJ2-6
cdr3_length: 16
v_call: TRBV7-3
cdr3_aa: CASSDPPSSGANVLTF

j_call: TRBJ2-5
cdr3_length: 15
v_call: TRBV3-1
cdr3_aa: CASSLSTASQETQYF

j_call: TRBJ2-1
cdr3_length: 14
v_call: TRBV2
cdr3_aa: CASSETSGGLEQFF

j_call: TRBJ2-2
cdr3_length: 14
v_call: TRBV29-1
cdr3_aa: CSVPGPGGTGELFF

j_call: TRBJ1-4
cdr3_length: 14
v_call: TRBV5-6
cdr3_aa: CASSRSDSNEELFF

j_call: TRBJ2-1
cdr3_length: 14
v_call: TRBV29-1
cdr3_aa: CSSQGGRGSDEQFF

j_call: TRBJ1-1
cdr3_length: 14
v_call: TRBV27
cdr3_aa: CASSFQGQGTEAFF

j_call: TRBJ2-7
cdr3_length: 20
v_call: TRBV7-9
cdr3_aa: CASSFNSGTGPFLSSYEQYF